This T cell receptor beta chain was sequenced in a study of blood T cell repertoires in COVID-19. Study overall: COVID-19 samples from acute and convalescent phases originated in the United States, Italy and Spain. The cDNA or gDNA used as material had been derived from T cells, B-cell-depleted T cells, or PBMCs.

Authors' data handling: Reference gene primers were amplified, and this amplification served to estimate nucleated cell counts. Sequencing used immunoSEQ multiplex PCR; TCRdb keeps in-frame clones, though not all of them. For V, J and clone size, that table is used; D and trimming come from the DNA. The table includes tens of thousands of clones, 79% detected once. This CDR3 is 15 amino acids long. The germline V and J ends were trimmed by 5 bases and 2 bases, with 14 bases remaining between them. Germline V gene lookup returns CDR1 SGHAT and CDR2 FQNNGV. This receptor was taken from a woman aged 80 or older with active or convalescent COVID-19. The chain recombines TRBV11-2 with TRBJ2-3; a weak D match, TRBD2 (6 bases). The sequencing input was peripheral blood. The CDR3 bases are TGTGCCAGCAGCCACGGGGGTAGGGCCACAGATACGCAGTATTTT. It encodes CASSHGGRATDTQYF.